This TCR beta chain came from a study of technical replicates of blood from a handful of donors. The V end lost 7 bases, the J end lost 2 bases, and 13 bases lay between the germline ends. This CDR3 is 14 amino acids long. Germline CDR1 and CDR2: SEHNR and FQNEAQ (reference sequence). Clones were read by immunoSEQ multiplex PCR, and TCRdb kept only the in-frame ones, dropping some. The data show 73,000 or so clones, around 90% seen once. The TCR sequence derives from a human donor in good health. The genes are TRBV7-9 and TRBJ2-3, with a weak D call TRBD1 (5 bases). Sequencing was carried out using T cells isolated from PBMCs. In DNA form, the CDR3 reads TGTGCCAGCACCACCCTAGGGGACACAGATACGCAGTATTTT. This gives the protein CASTTLGDTDTQYF. The full variable domain, its missing parts supplied by reference TRBV7-9 and TRBJ2-3, is DTGVSQNPRHKITKRGQNVTFRCDPISEHNRLYWYRQTLGQGPEFLTYFQNEAQLEKSRLLSDRFSAERPKGSFSTLEIQRTEQGDSAMYLCASTTLGDTDTQYFGPGTRLTVL.